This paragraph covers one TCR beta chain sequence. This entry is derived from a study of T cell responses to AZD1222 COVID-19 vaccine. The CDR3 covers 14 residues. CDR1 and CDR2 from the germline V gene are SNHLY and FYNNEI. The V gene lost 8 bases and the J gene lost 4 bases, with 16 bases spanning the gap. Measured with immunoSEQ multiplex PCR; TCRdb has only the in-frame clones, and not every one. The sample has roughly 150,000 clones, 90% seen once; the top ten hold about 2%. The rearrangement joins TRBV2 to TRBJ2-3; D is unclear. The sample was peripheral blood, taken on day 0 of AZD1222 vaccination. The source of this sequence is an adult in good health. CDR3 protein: CASLPSRSADTQYF. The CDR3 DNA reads TGTGCCAGCCTCCCCTCCAGGAGCGCAGATACGCAGTATTTT.